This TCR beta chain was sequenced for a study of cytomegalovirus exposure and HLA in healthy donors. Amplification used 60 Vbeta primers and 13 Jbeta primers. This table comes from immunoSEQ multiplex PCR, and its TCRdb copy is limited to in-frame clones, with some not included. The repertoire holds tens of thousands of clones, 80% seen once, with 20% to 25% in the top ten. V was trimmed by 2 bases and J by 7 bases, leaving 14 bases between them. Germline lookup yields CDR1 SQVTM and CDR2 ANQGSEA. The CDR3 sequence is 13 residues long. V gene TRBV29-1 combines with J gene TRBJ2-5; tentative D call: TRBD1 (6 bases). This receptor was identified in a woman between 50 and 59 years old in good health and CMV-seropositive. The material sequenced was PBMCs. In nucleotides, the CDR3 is TGCAGCGTTGAAAGGGGCCCAGGGGTGACCCAGTACTTC. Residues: CSVERGPGVTQYF. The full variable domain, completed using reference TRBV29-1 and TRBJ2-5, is SAVISQKPSRDICQRGTSLTIQCQVDSQVTMMFWYRQQPGQSLTLIATANQGSEATYESGFVIDKFPISRPNLTFSTLTVSNMSPEDSSIYLCSVERGPGVTQYFGPGTRLLVL.